This T cell receptor (beta chain) is drawn from a study of shared clonotypes between healthy human individuals. Repertoires were generated with immunoSEQ multiplex PCR, while TCRdb's copy carries only in-frame clones and drops some. Seen here are under 1,100,000 clones, about 80% observed once, and the top ten hold 0.5% to 0.65%. The specimen was memory CD4+ T cells from PBMCs. Subset indicated: CD45RA-negative fraction. The sequence was obtained from a man aged 18 to 30 in good health. Some clones in this sample may be carry-over from other donors' samples.

CDR3 in DNA: TGTGCCAGCAGTGAAGAGGGAGTAGGCACCGGGGAGCTGTTTTTT. Encoded protein: CASSEEGVGTGELFF. The chain carries TRBV2 and TRBJ2-2, with D possibly being TRBD2 (5 bases). The CDR3 sequence is 15 residues long. Germline V lookup: CDR1 SNHLY, CDR2 FYNNEI. The ends were cut back, 1 base at V and 4 bases at J, with 10 bases in the middle.